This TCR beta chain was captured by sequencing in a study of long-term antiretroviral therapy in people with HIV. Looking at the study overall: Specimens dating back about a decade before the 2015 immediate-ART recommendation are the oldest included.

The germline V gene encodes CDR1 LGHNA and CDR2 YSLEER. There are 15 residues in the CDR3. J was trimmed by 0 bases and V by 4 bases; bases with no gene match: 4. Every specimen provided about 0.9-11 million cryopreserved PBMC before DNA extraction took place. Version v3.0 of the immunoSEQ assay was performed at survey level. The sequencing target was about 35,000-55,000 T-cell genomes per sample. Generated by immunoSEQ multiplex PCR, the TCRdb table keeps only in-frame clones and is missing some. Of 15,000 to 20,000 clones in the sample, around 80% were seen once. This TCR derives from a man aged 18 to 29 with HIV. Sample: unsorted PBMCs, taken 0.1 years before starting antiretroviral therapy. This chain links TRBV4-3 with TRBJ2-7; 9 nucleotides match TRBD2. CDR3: CASSPAGGRSYEQYF. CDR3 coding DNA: TGCGCCAGCAGCCCAGCGGGGGGCCGCTCCTACGAGCAGTACTTC.